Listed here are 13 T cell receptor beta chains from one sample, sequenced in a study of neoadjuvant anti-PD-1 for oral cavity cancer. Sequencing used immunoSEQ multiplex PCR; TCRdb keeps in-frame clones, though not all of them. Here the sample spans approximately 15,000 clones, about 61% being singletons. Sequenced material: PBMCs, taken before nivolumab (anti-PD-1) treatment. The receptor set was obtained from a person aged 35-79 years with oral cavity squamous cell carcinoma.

CDR3: CASTQPRAGDNYGYTF. DNA of the CDR3: TGTGCCAGCACGCAGCCTAGGGCTGGGGATAACTATGGCTACACCTTC. The chain recombines TRBV6-4 with TRBJ1-2; no clear D. CDR3 length: 16 residues. Trimming removed 7 bases from V and 1 base from J, with 19 bases in between. CDR1 is MRHNA and CDR2 is SNTAGT in the germline V gene.

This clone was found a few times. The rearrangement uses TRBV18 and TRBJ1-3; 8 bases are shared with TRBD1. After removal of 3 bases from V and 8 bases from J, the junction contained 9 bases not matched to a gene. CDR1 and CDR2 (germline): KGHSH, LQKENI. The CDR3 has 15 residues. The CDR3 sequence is CASSPRTGPEDTIYF. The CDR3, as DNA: TGTGCCAGCTCACCGAGGACAGGGCCCGAGGACACCATATATTTT.

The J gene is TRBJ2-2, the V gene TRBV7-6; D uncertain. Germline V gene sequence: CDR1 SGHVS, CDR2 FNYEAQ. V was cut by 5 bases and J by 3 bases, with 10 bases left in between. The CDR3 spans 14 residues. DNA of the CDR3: TGTGCCAGCAGCCCCGGAATTGACACCGGGGAGCTGTTTTTT. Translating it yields CASSPGIDTGELFF.

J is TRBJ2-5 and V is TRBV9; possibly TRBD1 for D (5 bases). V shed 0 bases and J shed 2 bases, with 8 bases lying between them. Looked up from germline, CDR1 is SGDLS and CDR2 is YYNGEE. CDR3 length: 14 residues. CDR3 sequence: CASSVGTGQETQYF. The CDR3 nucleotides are TGTGCCAGCAGCGTAGGAACAGGTCAAGAGACCCAGTACTTC. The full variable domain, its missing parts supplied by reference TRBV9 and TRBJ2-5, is DSGVTQTPKHLITATGQRVTLRCSPRSGDLSVYWYQQSLDQGLQFLIQYYNGEERAKGNILERFSAQQFPDLHSELNLSSLELGDSALYFCASSVGTGQETQYFGPGTRLLVL.

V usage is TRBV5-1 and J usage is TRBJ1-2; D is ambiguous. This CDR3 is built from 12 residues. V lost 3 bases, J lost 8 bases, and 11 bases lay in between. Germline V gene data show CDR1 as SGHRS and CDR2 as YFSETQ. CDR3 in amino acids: CASSYPSEGYTF. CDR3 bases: TGCGCCAGCAGCTACCCCTCAGAGGGCTACACCTTC.

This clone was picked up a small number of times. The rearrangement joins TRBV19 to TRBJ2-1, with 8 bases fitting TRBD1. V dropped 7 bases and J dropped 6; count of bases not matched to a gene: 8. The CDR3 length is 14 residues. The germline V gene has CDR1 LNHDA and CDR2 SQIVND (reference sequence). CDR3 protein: CASTTLGQGNEQFF. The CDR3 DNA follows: TGTGCCAGTACCACCCTCGGACAGGGCAATGAGCAGTTCTTC. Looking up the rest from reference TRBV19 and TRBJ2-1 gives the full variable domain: DGGITQSPKYLFRKEGQNVTLSCEQNLNHDAMYWYRQDPGQGLRLIYYSQIVNDFQKGDIAEGYSVSREKKESFPLTVTSAQKNPTAFYLCASTTLGQGNEQFFGPGTRLTVL.

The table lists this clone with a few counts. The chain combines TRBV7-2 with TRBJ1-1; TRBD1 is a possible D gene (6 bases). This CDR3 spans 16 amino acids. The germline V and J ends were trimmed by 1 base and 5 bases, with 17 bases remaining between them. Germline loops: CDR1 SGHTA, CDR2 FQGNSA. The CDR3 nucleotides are TGTGCCAGCAGCTTAGGGGGGGGCCCCCAAGGAACTGAAGCTTTCTTT. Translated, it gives CASSLGGGPQGTEAFF.

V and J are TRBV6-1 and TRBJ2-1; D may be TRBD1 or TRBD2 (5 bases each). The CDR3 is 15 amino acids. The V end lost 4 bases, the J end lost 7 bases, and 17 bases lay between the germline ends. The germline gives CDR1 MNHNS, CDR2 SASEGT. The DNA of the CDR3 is TGTGCCAGCAGTGTGAGGGCAGGGTTTGTGAATGAGCAGTTCTTC. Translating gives CASSVRAGFVNEQFF.

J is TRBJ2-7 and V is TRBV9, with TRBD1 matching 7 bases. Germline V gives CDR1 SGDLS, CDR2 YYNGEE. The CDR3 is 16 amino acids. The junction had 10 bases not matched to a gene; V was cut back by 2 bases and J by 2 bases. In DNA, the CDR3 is TGTGCCAGCAGCGTTACCCCTCGACAGGGTCCCTACGAGCAGTACTTC. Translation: CASSVTPRQGPYEQYF.

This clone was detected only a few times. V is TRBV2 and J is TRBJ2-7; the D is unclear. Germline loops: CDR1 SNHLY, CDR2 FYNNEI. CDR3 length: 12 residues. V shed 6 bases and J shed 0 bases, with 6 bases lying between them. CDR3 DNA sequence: TGTGCCAGCAGGACAATCTCCTACGAGCAGTACTTC. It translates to CASRTISYEQYF. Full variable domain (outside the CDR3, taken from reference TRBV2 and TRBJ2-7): EPEVTQTPSHQVTQMGQEVILRCVPISNHLYFYWYRQILGQKVEFLVSFYNNEISEKSEIFDDQFSVERPDGSNFTLKIRSTKLEDSAMYFCASRTISYEQYFGPGTRLTVT.

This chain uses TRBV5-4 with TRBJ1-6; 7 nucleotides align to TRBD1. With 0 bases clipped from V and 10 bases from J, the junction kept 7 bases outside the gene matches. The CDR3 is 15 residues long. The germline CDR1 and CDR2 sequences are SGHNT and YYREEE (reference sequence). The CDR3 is CASSLGDRVESPLHF. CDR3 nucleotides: TGTGCCAGCAGCTTGGGCGACAGGGTCGAATCACCCCTCCACTTT.

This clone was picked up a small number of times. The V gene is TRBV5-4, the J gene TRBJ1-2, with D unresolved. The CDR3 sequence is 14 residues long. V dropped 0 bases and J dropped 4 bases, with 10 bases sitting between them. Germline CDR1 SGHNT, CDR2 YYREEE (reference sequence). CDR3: CASSLGGRAYGYTF. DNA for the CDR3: TGTGCCAGCAGCTTGGGTGGGCGGGCCTATGGCTACACCTTC.

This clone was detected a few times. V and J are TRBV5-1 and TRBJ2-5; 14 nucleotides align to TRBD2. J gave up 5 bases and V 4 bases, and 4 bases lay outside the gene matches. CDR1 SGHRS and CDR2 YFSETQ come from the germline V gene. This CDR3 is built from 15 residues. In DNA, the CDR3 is TGCGCCAGCAGCCCGGGACTAGCGGGAGTTGAGACCCAGTACTTC. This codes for CASSPGLAGVETQYF.